This T cell receptor beta chain was recorded in a study of Ad26.COV2.S vaccination and SARS-CoV-2 variants. Trimming left V 0 bases short and J 9 bases short, with 18 bases between. The CDR3 extends over 16 amino acids. Germline V gene sequence: CDR1 GTSNPN, CDR2 SVGIG (reference sequence). The protocol was immunoSEQ multiplex PCR, while the TCRdb copy is restricted to in-frame clones and leaves out a portion. The repertoire holds about 410,000 clones, with approximately 86% as singletons. Sample treatment: around 19 received Ad26.COV2.S at low or high dose, single or two shots; roughly 5 received placebo; per-sample allocation not given. The samples were gathered on day 63 after the first injection of vaccine or placebo. With respect to this clone: As yet, its antigen is unknown.

Findings of the study overall: Measurement of non-spike TCR breadth gave similar results in vaccine and placebo recipients.

The V and J genes are TRBV30 and TRBJ1-6; possible D gene TRBD1, 5 bases. The specimen was peripheral blood, collected in a trial of Ad26.COV2.S vaccine versus placebo. This sequence was found in a person between 18 and 65 years old who received the Ad26.COV2.S COVID-19 vaccine or a placebo. The CDR3 protein is CAWSVPGGMGGSPLHF. The CDR3 DNA follows: TGTGCCTGGAGTGTACCGGGGGGGATGGGGGGTTCACCCCTCCACTTT.